The clone carrying this T cell receptor beta chain was recorded many times. Antigen unknown. With the read ending 3 residues before the CDR3 end, the germline J gene is used to fill in that end. TCRdb's copy holds only in-frame clones and misses some; the assay was immunoSEQ multiplex PCR. The sample was found to contain about 33,000 clones, and every one recurs. Patients had low serum IgG, IgA and/or IgM and specific antibody deficiency. CDR1 is MNHNS and CDR2 is SASEGT in the germline V gene. The V and J ends lost 4 bases and 6 bases respectively, with 9 bases between them. The CDR3 extends over 12 amino acids. The data stem from a study of T cell clonality in common variable immunodeficiency. Study conclusions and caveats: Compared with controls, CVID subjects had fewer shared TCRbeta clones. CVID subjects had higher TCRbeta clonality than healthy controls, most marked in about a third. Reportedly, TCR beta sequences from common variable immunodeficiency showed fewer deletions and N-nucleotide insertions. The cause of increased CVID clonality remains unclear without subpopulation sequencing.

The origin of this receptor is a human donor with common variable immunodeficiency. The V call is TRBV6-1, the J call TRBJ1-2, with a possible D match to TRBD1 (5 bases). The sample was peripheral blood mononuclear cells. Partial CDR3 DNA: TGTGCCAGCAGTGCAGGCAGGGATGGC. It specifies CASSAGRDG. The full CDR3 is CASSAGRDGYTF.